The next 26 T cell receptor beta chains were all read from a single sample in a study of shared clonotypes between healthy human individuals. The data were produced by immunoSEQ multiplex PCR, yet TCRdb's version contains in-frame clones alone and is incomplete. The data contain 2 million to 2.5 million clones, under 97% of them seen just once; the ten biggest clones take up over 0.1%. Sequencing was done on a sample of naive CD4+ T cells sorted from blood. The sample's subset: CD45RA+ positively selected. Receptors originate from a young man in good health.

As concerns this clone: The sample contains more than one DNA sequence encoding this CDR3. The rearrangement uses TRBV19 and TRBJ1-3; unclear D gene. Looked up from germline, CDR1 is LNHDA and CDR2 is SQIVND (reference sequence). This CDR3 spans 13 amino acids. Trimming removed 8 bases from V and 0 bases from J, with 8 bases in between. The CDR3 DNA reads TGTGCCAGTTCCCTGGGCTCTGGAAACACCATATATTTT. Encoded protein: CASSLGSGNTIYF.

The chain has TRBV7-9 and TRBJ2-5; weak D call: TRBD1 (6 bases). The V gene's germline CDR1 is SEHNR and CDR2 FQNEAQ (reference sequence). The CDR3 length is 15 residues. With 2 bases removed from V and 4 bases from J, the gap between germline ends came to 14 bases. Here the CDR3 DNA reads TGTGCCAGCAGCTTATCACAGGGAATGGCAGAGACCCAGTACTTC. Protein sequence: CASSLSQGMAETQYF.

CDR3 sequence reads: CASSLDKYEQYF. The CDR3, as DNA: TGCGCCAGCAGCTTGGATAAATACGAGCAGTACTTC. The chain has TRBV5-1 and TRBJ2-5; D is ambiguous. The J call may be faulty, since TRBJ2-7 better matches the DNA end. CDR1 is SGHRS and CDR2 is YFSETQ in the germline V gene. The CDR3 spans 12 residues.

The CDR3 nucleotides are TGTGCCAGCAGTACCTCGAGCTCCTATAATTCACCCCTCCACTTT. Amino acid sequence: CASSTSSSYNSPLHF. V gene TRBV6-4 combines with J gene TRBJ1-6; D gene ambiguous. Per the germline V gene, CDR1 is MRHNA and CDR2 is SNTAGT. The ends were cut back, 5 bases at V and 0 bases at J, with 8 bases in the middle. There are 15 residues in the CDR3.

This clone was picked up a small number of times. The chain uses TRBV28 and TRBJ2-5; D remains unclear. This CDR3 comprises 11 residues. Germline CDR1 and CDR2: MDHEN and SYDVKM. V dropped 2 bases and J dropped 4 bases, with 2 bases sitting between them. The CDR3 coding sequence is TGTGCCAGCAGTTTAACAGAGACCCAGTACTTC. Translated: CASSLTETQYF.

J is TRBJ2-1 and V is TRBV5-1, with a possible D match to TRBD1 (5 bases). The ends were cut back, 0 bases at V and 6 bases at J, with 13 bases in the middle. This CDR3 has 15 residues. Germline V gene lookup returns CDR1 SGHRS and CDR2 YFSETQ. As DNA, the CDR3 is TGCGCCAGCAGCTTGGCAGCAGGGCAGGGCAATGAGCAGTTCTTC. Its translation: CASSLAAGQGNEQFF. Looking up the rest from reference TRBV5-1 and TRBJ2-1 gives the full variable domain: KAGVTQTPRYLIKTRGQQVTLSCSPISGHRSVSWYQQTPGQGLQFLFEYFSETQRNKGNFPGRFSGRQFSNSRSEMNVSTLELGDSALYLCASSLAAGQGNEQFFGPGTRLTVL.

In regard to this clone: The same CDR3 is also encoded by other DNA sequences in this sample. This chain uses TRBV4-3 with TRBJ2-3, with D maybe TRBD2 (6 bases). This CDR3 region has 14 residues. With 0 bases removed from V and 3 bases from J, the gap between germline ends came to 7 bases. The V gene's germline CDR1 is LGHNA and CDR2 YSLEER. The DNA for the CDR3 is TGCGCCAGCAGCCAAGAGGGGAGGACAGATACGCAGTATTTT. Protein: CASSQEGRTDTQYF.

The rearrangement joins TRBV14 to TRBJ2-7; 11 nucleotides align to TRBD2. Unmatched junction bases numbered 8, after V lost 4 bases and J lost 3 bases. CDR1 and CDR2 from the germline V gene are SGHDN and FVKESK. The CDR3 runs 16 residues. CDR3 in amino acids: CASSPAGTSGNYEQYF. The CDR3 coding sequence is TGTGCCAGCAGCCCGGCCGGGACTAGCGGCAACTACGAGCAGTACTTC.

The genes are TRBV9 and TRBJ2-1, with D unclear. The ends were cut back, 4 bases at V and 3 bases at J, with 11 bases in the middle. The CDR3 is 14 residues long. CDR1 is SGDLS and CDR2 is YYNGEE in the germline V gene. The CDR3 DNA reads as TGTGCCAGCAGCCCACACGACCTCTACAATGAGCAGTTCTTC. This translates into CASSPHDLYNEQFF.

Turning to this clone: Distinct nucleotide sequences in the sample also encode this CDR3. The rearrangement links TRBV9 to TRBJ1-6; D is ambiguous. The CDR3 sequence is 14 residues long. Germline loops: CDR1 SGDLS, CDR2 YYNGEE. V gave up 0 bases and J gave up 7 bases, with 8 bases separating them. The CDR3 sequence: CASSVGSLNSPLHF. In DNA form, the CDR3 reads TGTGCCAGCAGCGTAGGCTCACTAAATTCACCCCTCCACTTT.

The genes are TRBV5-1 and TRBJ2-3; tentatively, D is TRBD1 (5 bases). Trimming took off 0 bases at V and 2 bases at J, with 10 bases between the two ends. The CDR3 has 15 residues. Germline assignment: CDR1 SGHRS and CDR2 YFSETQ. The DNA of the CDR3 is TGCGCCAGCAGCTTGGTGGGGCCTCCCACAGATACGCAGTATTTT. This sequence encodes CASSLVGPPTDTQYF. The whole variable domain, filled in from reference TRBV5-1 and TRBJ2-3, reads KAGVTQTPRYLIKTRGQQVTLSCSPISGHRSVSWYQQTPGQGLQFLFEYFSETQRNKGNFPGRFSGRQFSNSRSEMNVSTLELGDSALYLCASSLVGPPTDTQYFGPGTRLTVL.

The V call is TRBV6-4, the J call TRBJ1-6, with D perhaps TRBD1 (5 bases). V shed 1 base and J shed 6 bases, with 13 bases lying between them. Germline V gives CDR1 MRHNA, CDR2 SNTAGT. This CDR3 is 16 amino acids long. This CDR3 is CASSDFWGRGNSPLHF. The CDR3 DNA follows: TGTGCCAGCAGTGACTTTTGGGGACGGGGTAATTCACCCCTCCACTTT.

The chain joins TRBV18 to TRBJ2-3, with D possibly TRBD2 on 6 matching bases. Trimming cost V 3 bases and J 0 bases, with 13 bases left between them. Germline V lookup: CDR1 KGHSH, CDR2 LQKENI. The length of the CDR3 is 16 residues. CDR3 nucleotide sequence: TGTGCCAGCTCACCTTTGGATAGCGGCAGCACAGATACGCAGTATTTT. Translation gives CASSPLDSGSTDTQYF.

The chain is built from TRBV6-1 and TRBJ1-2, with a possible D match to TRBD1 (5 bases). Germline CDR1 MNHNS, CDR2 SASEGT. This CDR3 comprises 15 residues. V lost 0 bases, J lost 9 bases, and 17 bases lay in between. DNA of the CDR3: TGTGCCAGCAGTGAAGCCGGGGCCATCAATTCCCGCTACACCTTC. It specifies CASSEAGAINSRYTF.

The chain joins TRBV11-3 to TRBJ2-1; D perhaps matches TRBD2 (6 bases). The CDR3 spans 13 residues. Germline assignment: CDR1 SGHNT and CDR2 YENEEA. Trimming left V 9 bases short and J 2 bases short, with 11 bases between. This CDR3 reads CASASAAYNEQFF. The DNA of the CDR3 is TGTGCCAGTGCTAGCGCGGCCTACAATGAGCAGTTCTTC. Based on the CDR3 plus reference TRBV11-3 and TRBJ2-1, the full variable domain is EAGVVQSPRYKIIEKKQPVAFWCNPISGHNTLYWYLQNLGQGPELLIRYENEEAVDDSQLPKDRFSAERLKGVDSTLKIQPAELGDSAVYLCASASAAYNEQFFGPGTRLTVL.

The rearrangement joins TRBV11-2 to TRBJ2-5, with D unclear. The germline gives CDR1 SGHAT, CDR2 FQNNGV. The CDR3 loop spans 15 amino acids. With 0 bases removed from V and 2 bases from J, the gap between germline ends came to 10 bases. The chain's CDR3 is CASSLDLGQQETQYF. For the CDR3, the DNA is TGTGCCAGCAGCTTAGATTTAGGGCAGCAAGAGACCCAGTACTTC.

This clone was detected once. The genes are TRBV10-3 and TRBJ2-2, with TRBD2 matching 10 bases. Germline V gene lookup returns CDR1 ENHRY and CDR2 SYGVKD. The CDR3 has 15 residues. Trimming removed 3 bases from V and 4 bases from J; junction bases left unmatched: 2. CDR3 DNA: TGTGCCATCAGTGAACTAGCGGGAACCACCGGGGAGCTGTTTTTT. Translating gives CAISELAGTTGELFF.

The rearrangement uses TRBV18 and TRBJ1-1; TRBD1 matches at 7 bases. V lost 3 bases, J lost 1 base, and 5 bases stayed unmatched. This CDR3 comprises 15 residues. CDR1 and CDR2 from the germline V gene are KGHSH and LQKENI. CDR3 region: CASSPLQGWNTEAFF. CDR3 sequence (DNA): TGTGCCAGCTCACCGCTACAGGGGTGGAACACTGAAGCTTTCTTT.

In this sample, this clone turned up once. The chain employs TRBV4-1 and TRBJ1-4; 7 positions agree with TRBD1. The ends lost 4 bases at V and 8 bases at J; junction bases unmatched: 10. This CDR3 is built from 15 residues. Germline-derived CDR1 and CDR2 are MGHRA and YSYEKL. The CDR3 sequence is CASSLSPTGNEKLFF. The CDR3 coding sequence is TGCGCCAGCAGCCTATCACCGACAGGGAACGAAAAACTGTTTTTT.

CDR3 nucleotide sequence: TGTGCCAGCAGTTACCGGCTAGCGGGAGTTAGCGAGCAGTACTTC. Protein sequence: CASSYRLAGVSEQYF. The chain couples TRBV6-5 to TRBJ2-7; 10 bases map to TRBD2. Germline-derived CDR1 and CDR2 are MNHEY and SVGAGI. J was trimmed by 6 bases and V by 2 bases; bases with no gene match: 7. CDR3 length: 15 amino acids.

The rearrangement links TRBV19 to TRBJ1-2; 9 bases map to TRBD1. CDR3 length: 15 residues. V lost 6 bases to trimming and J lost 8 bases; unmatched junction nucleotides: 13. Germline V gives CDR1 LNHDA, CDR2 SQIVND (reference sequence). The CDR3 DNA reads as TGTGCCAGTAGCTCTGGGGACAGGGTGCTTCAAGGCTACACCTTC. Its translation is CASSSGDRVLQGYTF. The variable domain in full, completed from reference TRBV19 and TRBJ1-2, reads DGGITQSPKYLFRKEGQNVTLSCEQNLNHDAMYWYRQDPGQGLRLIYYSQIVNDFQKGDIAEGYSVSREKKESFPLTVTSAQKNPTAFYLCASSSGDRVLQGYTFGSGTRLTVV.

Comment on this clone: The junction departs from germline at one end; a sequencing error may be responsible. The chain uses TRBV5-1 and TRBJ2-2; D uncertain. This CDR3 contains 14 residues. CDR1 and CDR2 from the germline V gene are SGHRS and YFSETQ. CDR3 sequence reads: CASSLEGNPGELFF. CDR3 sequence (DNA): TGCGCCAGCAGCTTGGAAGGGAACCCCGGGGAGCTGTTTTTT.

To note about this clone: Other DNA variants within this sample encode the same CDR3. The chain recombines TRBV5-1 with TRBJ2-7; TRBD1 matches at 9 bases. The CDR3 has 14 amino acids. Germline CDR1 and CDR2: SGHRS and YFSETQ. V lost 0 bases, J lost 7 bases, and 5 bases stayed unmatched. Written as DNA, the CDR3 is TGCGCCAGCAGCTTGGCACAGGGGGCCGGGGAGCAGTACTTC. Encoded protein: CASSLAQGAGEQYF.

V and J are TRBV4-3 and TRBJ2-7; TRBD1 matches at 8 bases. V lost 0 bases and J lost 6; bases outside the gene matches: 16. The V gene's germline CDR1 is LGHNA and CDR2 YSLEER. The CDR3 is 18 residues long. CDR3 sequence (DNA): TGCGCCAGCAGCCAAGAGCCCCCCTGGACAGGGAGAAGATCCGAGCAGTACTTC. This sequence encodes CASSQEPPWTGRRSEQYF.

The V and J genes are TRBV27 and TRBJ2-7; 8 positions agree with TRBD1. The CDR3 has 14 residues. Germline assignment: CDR1 MNHEY and CDR2 SMNVEV (reference sequence). The V gene end was trimmed by 6 bases and the J gene end by 9 bases; junction bases not matched to a gene: 13. The CDR3 nucleotides are TGTGCCAGCAGCGGACAGGGCAAAGGACAGAGGCAGTACTTC. Protein sequence: CASSGQGKGQRQYF.

A note on this clone: This CDR3 is also generated by other DNA sequences in the sample. The chain carries TRBV5-6 and TRBJ1-2; D remains ambiguous. Trimming shortened V by 0 bases and J by 0 bases, and 6 bases separated the two germline ends. This CDR3 has 14 amino acids. The V gene's germline CDR1 is SGHDT and CDR2 YYEEEE. This chain's CDR3 is CASSLGRSNYGYTF. CDR3 nucleotide sequence: TGTGCCAGCAGCTTGGGACGGTCTAACTATGGCTACACCTTC.